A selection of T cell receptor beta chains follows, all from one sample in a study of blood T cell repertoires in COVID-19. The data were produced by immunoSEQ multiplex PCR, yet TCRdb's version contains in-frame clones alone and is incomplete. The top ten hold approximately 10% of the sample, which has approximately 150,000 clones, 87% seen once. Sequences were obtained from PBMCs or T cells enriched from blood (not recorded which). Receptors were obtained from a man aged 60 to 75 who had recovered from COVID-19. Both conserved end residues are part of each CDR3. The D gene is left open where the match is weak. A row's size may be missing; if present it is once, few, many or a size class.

DNA: TGTGCCAGCAGCCTGAAAACAGTGGGTAAGCCCCAGCATTTT
CDR3: CASSLKTVGKPQHF
V: TRBV5-6
J: TRBJ1-5
size: .
D: .

DNA: TGTGCCAGCGGGTTTGCTAGCGGGGGGGAGCAGTTCTTC
CDR3: CASGFASGGEQFF
V: TRBV2
J: TRBJ2-1
size: .
D: TRBD2

DNA: TGTGCCAGCAGCTCCGGGACAGGGTCTGGAAACACCATATATTTT
CDR3: CASSSGTGSGNTIYF
V: TRBV7-6
J: TRBJ1-3
size: few
D: TRBD1

DNA: TGTGCCAGTAGTTTAGACAGGCAGCCCCAGCATTTT
CDR3: CASSLDRQPQHF
V: TRBV19
J: TRBJ1-5
size: .
D: .

DNA: TGTGCCAGCTCAGAGGTCTCTTCCCCCCTCCACTTT
CDR3: CASSEVSSPLHF
V: TRBV18
J: TRBJ1-6
size: .
D: .

DNA: TGCGCCAGCAGAGGGGGCGCGGAGTTCACAGATACGCAGTATTTT
CDR3: CASRGGAEFTDTQYF
V: TRBV5-1
J: TRBJ2-3
size: .
D: TRBD1

DNA: TGTGCCACCAGCCCCGGACAGGGGGGGCCAAGGAACACTGAAGCTTTCTTT
CDR3: CATSPGQGGPRNTEAFF
V: TRBV15
J: TRBJ1-1
size: .
D: TRBD1

DNA: TGTGCCAGCAGTAGCCGGACAGGGAGCTCTGGGGCCAACGTCCTGACTTTC
CDR3: CASSSRTGSSGANVLTF
V: TRBV6-2/TRBV6-3
J: TRBJ2-6
size: .
D: TRBD1

DNA: TGTGCCAGTACGCCACAGGGGACGGGTAATTCACCCCTCCACTTT
CDR3: CASTPQGTGNSPLHF
V: TRBV19
J: TRBJ1-6
size: .
D: TRBD1

DNA: TGTGCCAGCAGAAAGGGCCGCGGGGGTTTTTACAATGAGCAGTTCTTC
CDR3: CASRKGRGGFYNEQFF
V: TRBV3-1/TRBV3-2
J: TRBJ2-1
size: .
D: TRBD2

DNA: TGTGCCAGCAGCCGCCCAGATAGTAGCGGGAGTTGGAGCGGGGAGCTGTTTTTT
CDR3: CASSRPDSSGSWSGELFF
V: TRBV7-3
J: TRBJ2-2
size: .
D: TRBD2

DNA: TGTGCCAGCAGCCAAGATGGAGGAGAGACCCAGTACTTC
CDR3: CASSQDGGETQYF
V: TRBV4-2
J: TRBJ2-5
size: .
D: .

DNA: TGTGCCAGCAGCTCGGAGGGACAGGGGGATGAAAAACTGTTTTTT
CDR3: CASSSEGQGDEKLFF
V: TRBV5-5
J: TRBJ1-4
size: .
D: TRBD1

DNA: TGTGCCACCATTTGGGGGGGCGTTGACTATGGCTACACCTTC
CDR3: CATIWGGVDYGYTF
V: TRBV28
J: TRBJ1-2
size: .
D: .

DNA: TGCAGCGTGATTCCAGGGTTCAACACTGAAGCTTTCTTT
CDR3: CSVIPGFNTEAFF
V: TRBV29-1
J: TRBJ1-1
size: .
D: .

DNA: TGTGCCAGCAGCTGGACAGTCCTCTCCTACGAGCAGTACTTC
CDR3: CASSWTVLSYEQYF
V: TRBV11-2
J: TRBJ2-7
size: once
D: .

DNA: TGTGCCAGCAGCATCCAACAGGGGGTTGAGCAGTTCTTC
CDR3: CASSIQQGVEQFF
V: TRBV21-1
J: TRBJ2-1
size: .
D: .

DNA: TGTGCCAGCTGCCGGGACAGGGATAATTCACCCCTCCACTTT
CDR3: CASCRDRDNSPLHF
V: TRBV2
J: TRBJ1-6
size: .
D: TRBD1

DNA: TGTGCCAGCAGCTTAGGGGCTGGACAATTTAATGAAAAACTGTTTTTT
CDR3: CASSLGAGQFNEKLFF
V: TRBV11-2
J: TRBJ1-4
size: .
D: .

DNA: TGTGCCAGCACCACAGGGCCCCCCGGAGGGACCCAGTACTTC
CDR3: CASTTGPPGGTQYF
V: TRBV2
J: TRBJ2-5
size: .
D: .

DNA: TGCAGCGTCGGAGGCGGGGACGGAAGCTCCTACAATGAGCAGTTCTTC
CDR3: CSVGGGDGSSYNEQFF
V: TRBV29-1
J: TRBJ2-1
size: .
D: .

DNA: TGTGCCAGCAGTACCGGTTCTGTGGATACGCAGTATTTT
CDR3: CASSTGSVDTQYF
V: TRBV27
J: TRBJ2-3
size: .
D: .

DNA: TGTGCCACCACCCTGGCGCGGTACACCGGGGAGCTGTTTTTT
CDR3: CATTLARYTGELFF
V: TRBV19
J: TRBJ2-2
size: .
D: .

DNA: TGTGCCAGCAGACCAGGGGGTGCTGGAAACACCATATATTTT
CDR3: CASRPGGAGNTIYF
V: TRBV27
J: TRBJ1-3
size: few
D: TRBD1

DNA: TGTGCCAGCAGCCCCCTGCAGCGGGGCCCCTATGGCTACACCTTC
CDR3: CASSPLQRGPYGYTF
V: TRBV7-7
J: TRBJ1-2
size: .
D: .

DNA: TGTGCCAGCAGTCTGCTCAGAGAGGGCACCGGGGAGCTGTTTTTT
CDR3: CASSLLREGTGELFF
V: TRBV28
J: TRBJ2-2
size: .
D: .

DNA: TGTGCCAGCAGTTCGGGGTCCGAAGCTTTCTTT
CDR3: CASSSGSEAFF
V: TRBV6-2/TRBV6-3
J: TRBJ1-1
size: .
D: .

DNA: TGTGCCAGTAGTACCGCTGGGGGCGCTACGCAGTATTTT
CDR3: CASSTAGGATQYF
V: TRBV19
J: TRBJ2-3
size: .
D: .

DNA: TGTGCCAGCAGTTACGGCAATGAGCAGTTCTTC
CDR3: CASSYGNEQFF
V: TRBV12-3/TRBV12-4
J: TRBJ2-1
size: .
D: .

DNA: TGTGCCTGGAGTGTACAGGGGACGCAGTATTTT
CDR3: CAWSVQGTQYF
V: TRBV30
J: TRBJ2-3
size: .
D: TRBD1

DNA: TGTGCCAGCGGAACGTACAGACAGGGGCATTACGAGCAGTACTTC
CDR3: CASGTYRQGHYEQYF
V: TRBV6-5
J: TRBJ2-7
size: .
D: TRBD1

DNA: TGCGCCAGCACCGGGACATGGGGCGGCAATCAGCCCCAGCATTTT
CDR3: CASTGTWGGNQPQHF
V: TRBV4-1
J: TRBJ1-5
size: .
D: .

DNA: TGTGCCAGTAGTAGAGGACAGGGACAAGGGTCCACTGAAGCTTTCTTT
CDR3: CASSRGQGQGSTEAFF
V: TRBV19
J: TRBJ1-1
size: .
D: TRBD1

DNA: TGTGCCAGTAAGGGGGACAGGGACGGTCAGCCCCAGCATTTT
CDR3: CASKGDRDGQPQHF
V: TRBV19
J: TRBJ1-5
size: few
D: TRBD1

DNA: TGTGCCAGCAGTTCATCCGGGAGGGGGGGGTACGAGCAGTACTTC
CDR3: CASSSSGRGGYEQYF
V: TRBV28
J: TRBJ2-7
size: few
D: TRBD2

DNA: TGTGCCAGCAGTTTAACTCCGGGACAGGGGGCAGATACGCAGTATTTT
CDR3: CASSLTPGQGADTQYF
V: TRBV7-3
J: TRBJ2-3
size: .
D: TRBD1

DNA: TGTGCCAGTAGTATCGGACAGGGGGCTGATGGCTACACCTTC
CDR3: CASSIGQGADGYTF
V: TRBV19
J: TRBJ1-2
size: few
D: TRBD1

DNA: TGCGCCAGCAGCGCCCGGGAGGACTATGGCTACACCTTC
CDR3: CASSAREDYGYTF
V: TRBV5-1
J: TRBJ1-2
size: .
D: .

DNA: TGTGCCAGCAGCTCTTACAACTCTGGAAACACCATATATTTT
CDR3: CASSSYNSGNTIYF
V: TRBV28
J: TRBJ1-3
size: once
D: .

DNA: TGTGCCAGCAGTTTCCTCGGGGATGAGCAGTTCTTC
CDR3: CASSFLGDEQFF
V: TRBV6-5
J: TRBJ2-1
size: .
D: .

DNA: TGTGCCACCCGACCGGGGGGACGCACAGATACGCAGTATTTT
CDR3: CATRPGGRTDTQYF
V: TRBV28
J: TRBJ2-3
size: .
D: TRBD2

DNA: TGCGCCAGCAGCCCAACTGCAGGGGGAGCCTCCTACGAGCAGTACTTC
CDR3: CASSPTAGGASYEQYF
V: TRBV5-1
J: TRBJ2-7
size: .
D: TRBD1

DNA: TGTGCCAGCTCACCACCGGAGGGGCTCCGGGAGCAGTACTTC
CDR3: CASSPPEGLREQYF
V: TRBV18
J: TRBJ2-7
size: .
D: .

DNA: TGTGCCAGCTCCACAAACCCAGGTAATGAGCAGTTCTTC
CDR3: CASSTNPGNEQFF
V: TRBV6-5
J: TRBJ2-1
size: once
D: .

DNA: TGTGCCAGCGCTCTTGGACTAGATCTCGAGCAGTACTTC
CDR3: CASALGLDLEQYF
V: TRBV2
J: TRBJ2-7
size: .
D: TRBD2

DNA: TGTGCCAGCAGTTTTGGACAGTTCGAGCAGTACTTC
CDR3: CASSFGQFEQYF
V: TRBV28
J: TRBJ2-7
size: .
D: .

DNA: TGCGCCAGCAGCAGGACAGTGCAAACAGAGACCCAGTACTTC
CDR3: CASSRTVQTETQYF
V: TRBV4-1
J: TRBJ2-5
size: few
D: .

DNA: TGCGCCAGCAGCTTGGCCCGGCAGGGGGCTTCACCCCTCCACTTT
CDR3: CASSLARQGASPLHF
V: TRBV5-1
J: TRBJ1-6
size: .
D: TRBD1

DNA: TGTGCCACCAGTGAGGGAGGGCGCTATGGCTACACCTTC
CDR3: CATSEGGRYGYTF
V: TRBV24-1
J: TRBJ1-2
size: .
D: .

DNA: TGTGCCAGCAGCCCGGTGGGGGACAGGGACGGCTATGGCTACACCTTC
CDR3: CASSPVGDRDGYGYTF
V: TRBV11-2
J: TRBJ1-2
size: .
D: TRBD1

DNA: TGCGCCAGCAGCACCCTCACAGTCAATGGCTACACCTTC
CDR3: CASSTLTVNGYTF
V: TRBV5-1
J: TRBJ1-2
size: once
D: .

DNA: TGTGCCAGCAGCTTGAGTAGGACATTCTCCTACGAGCAGTACTTC
CDR3: CASSLSRTFSYEQYF
V: TRBV5-6
J: TRBJ2-7
size: .
D: .

DNA: TGTGCCAGCAGGGCCGGGACAGGGGACACCGGGGAGCTGTTTTTT
CDR3: CASRAGTGDTGELFF
V: TRBV2
J: TRBJ2-2
size: .
D: TRBD1

DNA: TGTGCCATCAGTGAGACTGCGACAGGGTTGAACACTGAAGCTTTCTTT
CDR3: CAISETATGLNTEAFF
V: TRBV10-3
J: TRBJ1-1
size: .
D: TRBD1

DNA: TGTGCCAGCAGCGTAGGGAGCGCGCCCTGGGAGCTGTTTTTT
CDR3: CASSVGSAPWELFF
V: TRBV9
J: TRBJ2-2
size: few
D: .

DNA: TGTGCCAGCAGCCAAGCGGGAATCGACACCGGGGAGCTGTTTTTT
CDR3: CASSQAGIDTGELFF
V: TRBV3-1/TRBV3-2
J: TRBJ2-2
size: .
D: .

DNA: TGCGCCAGCAGCCAAGGTCCGACTAGCGGGGGGCCATCCTACAATGAGCAGTTCTTC
CDR3: CASSQGPTSGGPSYNEQFF
V: TRBV4-1
J: TRBJ2-1
size: few
D: TRBD2

DNA: TGTGCCAGCTCACCACGGAAGTTTACAGTAGGCTACACCTTC
CDR3: CASSPRKFTVGYTF
V: TRBV18
J: TRBJ1-2
size: .
D: .